Listed below are T cell receptor beta chains from one sample, sequenced in a study of T cells after yellow fever vaccination. Each CDR3 protein is one row after TCRdb ran MiXCR on the 5' RACE reads. The sample includes 27,000 or so distinct CDR3 sequences, 4.5% of them seen just once. The source material was PBMCs, either bulk or a sorted T-cell subset (CD4+, CD8+, memory, or dextramer-sorted; not recorded which), sampled on the day of the yellow fever booster vaccination. These receptors were obtained from a man aged 18-30 years who received the YFV17D yellow fever vaccine. CDR3s include the opening cysteine and the closing phenylalanine or tryptophan. Each record gives: clone size, J gene, V gene, D gene, CDR3 protein, CDR3 DNA. The D gene is left open where the match is weak. Clone size is not always given. Where it is, it says once, few, many or a class for expanded clones.

clone_size: -
j_call: TRBJ2-1
v_call: TRBV7-9
d_call: TRBD2
cdr3_aa: CASSSTSGYSNEQFF
cdr3_nt: TGTGCCAGCAGTTCTACTAGCGGATATTCCAATGAGCAGTTCTTC

clone_size: many
j_call: TRBJ1-5
v_call: TRBV6-5
d_call: -
cdr3_aa: CASGGADQPQHF
cdr3_nt: TGTGCCAGCGGGGGCGCGGATCAGCCCCAGCATTTT

clone_size: few
j_call: TRBJ2-3
v_call: TRBV7-9
d_call: -
cdr3_aa: CASRAQGPSTDTQYF
cdr3_nt: TGTGCCAGCAGGGCTCAAGGGCCTAGCACAGATACGCAGTATTTT

clone_size: -
j_call: TRBJ2-1
v_call: TRBV4-3
d_call: -
cdr3_aa: CASSQVANEQFF
cdr3_nt: TGCGCCAGCAGCCAAGTTGCCAATGAGCAGTTCTTC

clone_size: many
j_call: TRBJ1-6
v_call: TRBV4-3
d_call: -
cdr3_aa: CASSQERRSSLHF
cdr3_nt: TGCGCCAGCAGCCAAGAAAGAAGGTCCTCCCTCCACTTT

clone_size: many
j_call: TRBJ1-2
v_call: TRBV27
d_call: TRBD1
cdr3_aa: CASSLWGQDRANGYTF
cdr3_nt: TGTGCCAGCAGTTTATGGGGGCAGGACAGGGCTAATGGCTACACCTTC

clone_size: few
j_call: TRBJ1-1
v_call: TRBV7-2
d_call: TRBD1
cdr3_aa: CASSPYGTGLEAFF
cdr3_nt: TGTGCCAGCAGCCCGTATGGGACAGGCCTTGAAGCTTTCTTT

clone_size: many
j_call: TRBJ2-3
v_call: TRBV20-1
d_call: TRBD1
cdr3_aa: CSARDVRGLTDTQYF
cdr3_nt: TGCAGTGCTAGAGATGTCAGGGGGTTAACAGATACGCAGTATTTT

clone_size: many
j_call: TRBJ2-3
v_call: TRBV5-4
d_call: TRBD1
cdr3_aa: CASSSPDRVLTDTQYF
cdr3_nt: TGTGCCAGCAGTTCCCCGGACAGGGTGTTAACAGATACGCAGTATTTT

clone_size: many
j_call: TRBJ1-6
v_call: TRBV20-1
d_call: TRBD1
cdr3_aa: CSARDGRQGSNSPLHF
cdr3_nt: TGCAGTGCTAGAGACGGAAGACAGGGATCAAATTCACCCCTCCACTTT

clone_size: many
j_call: TRBJ1-5
v_call: TRBV6-6
d_call: TRBD1
cdr3_aa: CASSPQGAWGNQPQHF
cdr3_nt: TGTGCCAGCAGCCCCCAGGGGGCTTGGGGCAATCAGCCCCAGCATTTT

clone_size: few
j_call: TRBJ1-4
v_call: TRBV18
d_call: -
cdr3_aa: CASSPPGTSEKLFF
cdr3_nt: TGTGCCAGCTCACCCCCGGGGACTAGTGAAAAACTGTTTTTT

clone_size: many
j_call: TRBJ2-1
v_call: TRBV20-1
d_call: TRBD1
cdr3_aa: CSAPLRDRGNNEQFF
cdr3_nt: TGCAGTGCTCCACTCCGGGACAGGGGGAACAATGAGCAGTTCTTC

clone_size: many
j_call: TRBJ2-1
v_call: TRBV6-5
d_call: TRBD2
cdr3_aa: CASTSRGLAGMSEQFF
cdr3_nt: TGTGCCAGCACCTCAAGGGGACTAGCGGGGATGAGTGAGCAGTTCTTC

clone_size: -
j_call: TRBJ1-5
v_call: TRBV2
d_call: -
cdr3_aa: CASRGGLSNQPQHF
cdr3_nt: TGTGCCAGCAGGGGTGGCCTTAGCAATCAGCCCCAGCATTTT

clone_size: -
j_call: TRBJ2-1
v_call: TRBV7-2
d_call: -
cdr3_aa: CASSLQGGLSSYNEQFF
cdr3_nt: TGTGCCAGCAGCTTACAAGGGGGATTAAGCTCCTACAATGAGCAGTTCTTC

clone_size: few
j_call: TRBJ1-3
v_call: TRBV7-2
d_call: -
cdr3_aa: CASSFRETRNTIYF
cdr3_nt: TGTGCCAGCAGCTTCCGGGAGACCCGAAACACCATATATTTT

clone_size: many
j_call: TRBJ1-5
v_call: TRBV20-1
d_call: TRBD1
cdr3_aa: CSARRQGGNQPQHF
cdr3_nt: TGCAGTGCTAGACGACAGGGCGGCAATCAGCCCCAGCATTTT

clone_size: -
j_call: TRBJ2-3
v_call: TRBV29-1
d_call: -
cdr3_aa: CSVDPQGRF
cdr3_nt: TGCAGCGTTGACCCCCAGGGAAGGTTT

clone_size: many
j_call: TRBJ1-1
v_call: TRBV21-1
d_call: -
cdr3_aa: CASSKGGYRVLPNTEAFF
cdr3_nt: TGTGCCAGCAGCAAAGGGGGTTACAGGGTCCTACCGAACACTGAAGCTTTCTTT

clone_size: few
j_call: TRBJ1-1
v_call: TRBV18
d_call: -
cdr3_aa: CASSPNGVNTEAFF
cdr3_nt: TGTGCCAGCTCACCAAACGGGGTGAACACTGAAGCTTTCTTT

clone_size: few
j_call: TRBJ2-2
v_call: TRBV5-1
d_call: TRBD2
cdr3_aa: CASSLLPSGGAVTGELFF
cdr3_nt: TGCGCCAGCAGCTTGCTCCCTAGCGGGGGGGCCGTCACCGGGGAGCTGTTTTTT

clone_size: -
j_call: TRBJ1-1
v_call: TRBV5-1
d_call: -
cdr3_aa: CASSLSGWNTEAFF
cdr3_nt: TGCGCCAGCAGCCTCTCAGGCTGGAACACTGAAGCTTTCTTT

clone_size: many
j_call: TRBJ2-3
v_call: TRBV7-2
d_call: -
cdr3_aa: CASEGGSDTQYF
cdr3_nt: TGTGCCAGCGAGGGGGGTTCAGATACGCAGTATTTT

clone_size: many
j_call: TRBJ1-1
v_call: TRBV5-1
d_call: -
cdr3_aa: CASSLGMGNTEAFF
cdr3_nt: TGCGCCAGCAGCTTGGGAATGGGGAACACTGAAGCTTTCTTT

clone_size: -
j_call: TRBJ1-3
v_call: TRBV12-3/TRBV12-4
d_call: -
cdr3_aa: CASRRQFGNTIYF
cdr3_nt: TGTGCCAGCAGACGACAGTTCGGAAACACCATATATTTT

clone_size: many
j_call: TRBJ2-1
v_call: TRBV3-1
d_call: TRBD2
cdr3_aa: CASNQLAGGPGGEQFF
cdr3_nt: TGTGCCAGCAACCAACTAGCGGGGGGGCCGGGTGGTGAGCAGTTCTTC

clone_size: few
j_call: TRBJ1-1
v_call: TRBV12-3/TRBV12-4
d_call: TRBD1
cdr3_aa: CASSFLRGGTGDLVNTEAFF
cdr3_nt: TGTGCCAGCAGTTTTCTTAGGGGCGGGACAGGGGATCTCGTGAACACTGAAGCTTTCTTT

clone_size: many
j_call: TRBJ2-1
v_call: TRBV20-1
d_call: TRBD2
cdr3_aa: CSASAGTSGYNEQFF
cdr3_nt: TGCAGTGCTAGTGCCGGGACTAGCGGGTACAATGAGCAGTTCTTC

clone_size: many
j_call: TRBJ2-3
v_call: TRBV7-2
d_call: TRBD2
cdr3_aa: CASSSQAAGGPTDTQYF
cdr3_nt: TGTGCCAGCAGCTCGCAGGCAGCGGGGGGCCCCACAGATACGCAGTATTTT

clone_size: many
j_call: TRBJ2-3
v_call: TRBV28
d_call: TRBD1
cdr3_aa: CASSFSGGATDTQYF
cdr3_nt: TGTGCCAGCAGTTTCTCAGGGGGCGCGACAGATACGCAGTATTTT

clone_size: many
j_call: TRBJ2-3
v_call: TRBV11-2
d_call: -
cdr3_aa: CASSLGRAGLTDTQYF
cdr3_nt: TGTGCCAGCAGTCTGGGTCGGGCAGGGCTTACAGATACGCAGTATTTT

clone_size: few
j_call: TRBJ1-1
v_call: TRBV5-4
d_call: -
cdr3_aa: CASSFSIGEAFF
cdr3_nt: TGTGCCAGCAGCTTTTCTATCGGGGAAGCTTTCTTT

clone_size: many
j_call: TRBJ2-1
v_call: TRBV5-1
d_call: -
cdr3_aa: CASKPRVFSNEQFF
cdr3_nt: TGCGCCAGCAAACCCAGGGTTTTCTCGAATGAGCAGTTCTTC

clone_size: -
j_call: TRBJ1-5
v_call: TRBV5-1
d_call: TRBD1
cdr3_aa: CASSPSGTGGGQPQHF
cdr3_nt: TGCGCCAGCAGCCCGTCCGGGACAGGGGGAGGTCAGCCCCAGCATTTT

clone_size: few
j_call: TRBJ2-5
v_call: TRBV3-1
d_call: -
cdr3_aa: CASSQEGRRETQYF
cdr3_nt: TGTGCCAGCAGCCAAGAGGGCAGGAGGGAGACCCAGTACTTC

clone_size: many
j_call: TRBJ2-3
v_call: TRBV7-3
d_call: -
cdr3_aa: CASSLIGGLTDTQYF
cdr3_nt: TGTGCCAGCAGCTTGATCGGGGGCCTCACAGATACGCAGTATTTT

clone_size: many
j_call: TRBJ2-1
v_call: TRBV28
d_call: -
cdr3_aa: CASSLPPTEQFF
cdr3_nt: TGTGCCAGCAGTTTACCCCCAACGGAGCAGTTCTTC

clone_size: many
j_call: TRBJ1-3
v_call: TRBV12-3/TRBV12-4
d_call: TRBD1
cdr3_aa: CASSLYQGAIYF
cdr3_nt: TGTGCCAGCAGTTTATATCAGGGGGCCATATATTTT

clone_size: many
j_call: TRBJ2-1
v_call: TRBV9
d_call: -
cdr3_aa: CASSEKSSYNEQFF
cdr3_nt: TGTGCCAGCAGTGAAAAGAGCTCCTACAATGAGCAGTTCTTC

clone_size: many
j_call: TRBJ1-2
v_call: TRBV18
d_call: -
cdr3_aa: CASSPIAGYGYTF
cdr3_nt: TGTGCCAGCTCACCAATTGCAGGGTATGGCTACACCTTC

clone_size: -
j_call: TRBJ2-5
v_call: TRBV7-2
d_call: TRBD2
cdr3_aa: CSSSQPWGGLAQYF
cdr3_nt: TGTTCCAGCAGCCAGCCGTGGGGGGGGTTGGCCCAGTACTTC

clone_size: many
j_call: TRBJ2-7
v_call: TRBV5-5
d_call: -
cdr3_aa: CASSWSLSSEQYF
cdr3_nt: TGTGCCAGCAGCTGGAGCCTCAGTAGCGAGCAGTACTTC

clone_size: many
j_call: TRBJ2-6
v_call: TRBV12-5
d_call: -
cdr3_aa: CASDGAGANVLTF
cdr3_nt: TGTGCTAGTGACGGAGCTGGGGCCAACGTCCTGACTTTC

clone_size: many
j_call: TRBJ1-2
v_call: TRBV6-5
d_call: -
cdr3_aa: CASSNTGLGGYTF
cdr3_nt: TGTGCCAGCAGTAATACAGGGTTGGGTGGCTACACCTTC

clone_size: -
j_call: TRBJ2-1
v_call: TRBV4-1
d_call: TRBD2
cdr3_aa: CASSREIAGGPSEQFF
cdr3_nt: TGCGCCAGCAGCCGAGAAATAGCGGGGGGGCCGAGTGAGCAGTTCTTC

clone_size: many
j_call: TRBJ2-5
v_call: TRBV4-1
d_call: -
cdr3_aa: CASSQEYSGQETQYF
cdr3_nt: TGCGCCAGCAGCCAAGAATATTCCGGACAAGAGACCCAGTACTTC

clone_size: many
j_call: TRBJ2-1
v_call: TRBV20-1
d_call: TRBD2
cdr3_aa: CSAERLAGYNEQFF
cdr3_nt: TGCAGTGCTGAAAGACTAGCGGGCTACAATGAGCAGTTCTTC

clone_size: -
j_call: TRBJ1-1
v_call: TRBV6-4
d_call: -
cdr3_aa: CASSDRDNTEAFF
cdr3_nt: TGTGCCAGCAGTGACCGGGACAACACTGAAGCTTTCTTT

clone_size: -
j_call: TRBJ2-1
v_call: TRBV11-3
d_call: TRBD2
cdr3_aa: CASSWEGKGNEQFF
cdr3_nt: TGTGCCAGCAGCTGGGAGGGGAAAGGCAATGAGCAGTTCTTC

clone_size: many
j_call: TRBJ2-1
v_call: TRBV11-3
d_call: -
cdr3_aa: CASSLDHNDNEQFF
cdr3_nt: TGTGCCAGCAGCCTGGATCACAATGACAATGAGCAGTTCTTC

clone_size: many
j_call: TRBJ2-2
v_call: TRBV4-1
d_call: -
cdr3_aa: CASSHRATGPTGELFF
cdr3_nt: TGCGCCAGCAGCCATAGGGCTACAGGACCCACCGGGGAGCTGTTTTTT

clone_size: many
j_call: TRBJ2-1
v_call: TRBV5-1
d_call: -
cdr3_aa: CASSLEYNEQFF
cdr3_nt: TGCGCCAGCAGCTTGGAGTACAATGAGCAGTTCTTC

clone_size: few
j_call: TRBJ2-3
v_call: TRBV6-1
d_call: TRBD1
cdr3_aa: CASGQGVGTDTQYF
cdr3_nt: TGTGCCAGTGGCCAGGGGGTAGGAACAGATACGCAGTATTTT

clone_size: many
j_call: TRBJ2-5
v_call: TRBV12-3/TRBV12-4
d_call: -
cdr3_aa: CASSLLGASETQYF
cdr3_nt: TGTGCCAGCAGTTTATTGGGGGCCTCAGAGACCCAGTACTTC